The 20 T cell receptor beta chains reported below all come from one sample, sequenced in a study of OX40 agonist ivuxolimab in advanced cancers. Method: immunoSEQ multiplex PCR; TCRdb's copy keeps in-frame clones and lacks some. Of approximately 50,000 clones listed, approximately 90% are singletons. The sequences come from CD4+ or CD8+ T cells sorted from blood, collected in a trial of the OX40 agonist ivuxolimab. These receptors originate from an adult with an advanced solid tumor such as melanoma, head and neck, liver or kidney cancer.

The chain joins TRBV5-1 to TRBJ2-1; D gene ambiguous. The CDR3 loop spans 12 amino acids. Per germline, CDR1 SGHRS and CDR2 YFSETQ. Trimming left V 1 base short and J 5 bases short, with 4 bases between. CDR3 sequence (DNA): TGCGCCAGCAGCTTGTGGGACAATGAGCAGTTCTTC. Protein sequence: CASSLWDNEQFF.

The genes are TRBV28 and TRBJ2-7; 8 nucleotides match TRBD1. Germline lookup yields CDR1 MDHEN and CDR2 SYDVKM. Losses at the gene ends were 1 base for V and 3 bases for J; bases not matched to a gene: 11. This CDR3 region has 17 residues. The CDR3, as DNA: TGTGCCAGCAGTTTATTTCTTTGGAGCAGGGGGCACTACGAGCAGTACTTC. Its protein product is CASSLFLWSRGHYEQYF.

The rearrangement uses TRBV10-1 and TRBJ2-5; D is possibly TRBD1 (5 bases). Trimming stripped 2 bases from V and 6 bases from J, with 25 bases between. Per the germline V gene, CDR1 is WNHNN and CDR2 is SYGVQD (reference sequence). The CDR3 spans 18 residues. The CDR3 region has the DNA TGCGCCAGCAGTGAGCCATTGCCCAGAAGGGGTCAGTGGAAGACCCAGTACTTC. The encoded protein is CASSEPLPRRGQWKTQYF.

This clone was detected only once. The chain recombines TRBV4-2 with TRBJ2-1; D might be TRBD2 (7 bases). CDR3 length: 16 amino acids. V was cut by 4 bases and J by 3 bases, with 16 bases left in between. Germline-derived CDR1 and CDR2 are LGHNA and YNFKEQ. The CDR3 is CASSLTRGGLYNEQFF. The CDR3 DNA is TGTGCCAGCAGCCTTACTAGGGGGGGCCTCTACAATGAGCAGTTCTTC.

The V and J genes are TRBV4-2 and TRBJ2-7, with 11 bases fitting TRBD2. The germline CDR1 and CDR2 sequences are LGHNA and YNFKEQ. This CDR3 is built from 16 residues. Trimming took 1 base from V and 4 from J; bases not matched to a gene: 6. CDR3 sequence reads: CASSQVPTSGTYEQYF. CDR3 DNA: TGTGCCAGCAGCCAAGTCCCGACTAGCGGGACATACGAGCAGTACTTC.

The V call is TRBV4-1, the J call TRBJ2-2; 8 nucleotides line up with TRBD1. The germline V gene encodes CDR1 MGHRA and CDR2 YSYEKL. The junction had 6 bases not matched to a gene; V was cut back by 1 base and J by 5 bases. The CDR3 covers 16 residues. CDR3 region: CASSQVGTGLTGELFF. As DNA, the CDR3 is TGCGCCAGCAGCCAAGTTGGGACAGGCCTTACCGGGGAGCTGTTTTTT.

The V call is TRBV7-8, the J call TRBJ2-1; D ambiguous. Deletions cut 5 bases from V and 8 bases from J, with 19 bases between. Germline CDR1 is SGHVS and CDR2 is FQNEAQ. The CDR3 totals 15 residues. The CDR3 protein is CASSLKLKLIDEQFF. CDR3 nucleotides: TGTGCCAGCAGCCTCAAACTTAAATTAATCGATGAGCAGTTCTTC.

The chain combines TRBV9 with TRBJ1-1, with D maybe TRBD1 (5 bases). Germline CDR1 and CDR2: SGDLS and YYNGEE. V lost 2 bases and J 5 bases, leaving 16 bases between the germline ends. This CDR3 is built from 15 residues. The CDR3 here is CASSVTDSLRTEAFF. The CDR3 region has the DNA TGTGCCAGCAGCGTTACTGACAGTTTGAGGACTGAAGCTTTCTTT.

V is TRBV28 and J is TRBJ2-1; D possibly matches TRBD1 or TRBD2 (5 bases each). This CDR3 region has 15 residues. Per germline, CDR1 MDHEN and CDR2 SYDVKM. With 6 bases removed from V and 2 bases from J, the gap between germline ends came to 14 bases. DNA of the CDR3: TGTGCCAGCAGATTTGTTGGGGGACCCTACAATGAGCAGTTCTTC. Translation: CASRFVGGPYNEQFF.

This clone is a singleton in its sample. The chain uses TRBV6-6 and TRBJ1-5; weak D call: TRBD1 (5 bases). V lost 2 bases and J lost 5, with 16 bases in between. CDR1 and CDR2 from the germline V gene are MNHNY and SVGAGI (reference sequence). This CDR3 region has 16 residues. CDR3 loop: CASSYGGGLRDQPQHF. In nucleotides, the CDR3 is TGTGCCAGCAGTTACGGGGGAGGGCTTAGGGATCAGCCCCAGCATTTT.

The V call is TRBV14, the J call TRBJ1-1; D is uncertain. The germline gives CDR1 SGHDN, CDR2 FVKESK. V was pared by 0 bases and J by 4 bases, with 9 bases between. This CDR3 has 14 residues. The CDR3 nucleotides are TGTGCCAGCAGCCAAGATCTCACAGCCACTGAAGCTTTCTTT. Residues: CASSQDLTATEAFF.

The chain carries TRBV4-1 and TRBJ2-2, with 12 bases identical to TRBD2. Germline assignment: CDR1 MGHRA and CDR2 YSYEKL. The length of the CDR3 is 17 residues. Germline trimming cut 1 base from V and 6 bases from J; bases unmatched to any gene: 6. The CDR3 here is CASSQVGLAGRPGELFF. For the CDR3, the DNA is TGCGCCAGCAGCCAAGTAGGACTAGCGGGAAGGCCCGGGGAGCTGTTTTTT.

This chain connects TRBV6-1 to TRBJ2-1; D is possibly TRBD2 (5 bases). V was pared by 7 bases and J by 4 bases, with 14 bases between. The germline V gene has CDR1 MNHNS and CDR2 SASEGT. The CDR3 contains 14 residues. CDR3 in DNA: TGTGCCAGCACCAATGTAGCGAGATACAATGAGCAGTTCTTC. This sequence encodes CASTNVARYNEQFF.

This chain joins TRBV27 and TRBJ2-3; D is unresolved. The germline V and J ends were trimmed by 3 bases and 2 bases, with 9 bases remaining between them. The CDR3 contains 14 residues. Germline loops: CDR1 MNHEY, CDR2 SMNVEV (reference sequence). CDR3: CASSLGWTTDTQYF. CDR3 bases: TGTGCCAGCAGTTTGGGCTGGACCACAGATACGCAGTATTTT.

V gene TRBV28 combines with J gene TRBJ1-5; 7 bases line up with TRBD1. The germline V gene has CDR1 MDHEN and CDR2 SYDVKM. V was clipped by 5 bases and J by 4 bases; unmatched bases: 8. The CDR3 runs 15 residues. DNA for the CDR3: TGTGCCAGCAGTCTCTTACAGGGGAGAAATCAGCCCCAGCATTTT. Protein: CASSLLQGRNQPQHF.

The chain carries TRBV7-8 and TRBJ2-7; 16 nucleotides line up with TRBD2. The CDR3 sequence is 18 residues long. Germline-derived CDR1 and CDR2 are SGHVS and FQNEAQ. V shed 4 bases, J shed 0 bases, and the junction held 6 bases outside the gene matches. Written as DNA, the CDR3 is TGTGCCAGCAGCTCGGGACTAGCGGGAGGGCCGGGCTCCTACGAGCAGTACTTC. Its translation: CASSSGLAGGPGSYEQYF.

The chain carries TRBV7-6 and TRBJ2-1; 7 nucleotides match TRBD2. The CDR3 runs to 13 residues. Germline CDR1 is SGHVS and CDR2 is FNYEAQ. V lost 2 bases to trimming and J lost 9 bases; unmatched junction nucleotides: 4. CDR3 in DNA: TGTGCCAGCAGCTTAACACTAGCGACTGAGCAGTTCTTC. Amino acid sequence: CASSLTLATEQFF.

In this sample, this clone turned up a few times. The CDR3 DNA follows: TGTGCCATCACTCCCGGCCGGGGGGGGAATGAGCAGTTCTTC. As protein: CAITPGRGGNEQFF. V is TRBV10-3 and J is TRBJ2-1, with 8 bases aligning to TRBD2. This CDR3 has 14 residues. Germline V CDR1 and CDR2: ENHRY, SYGVKD. Trimming took 7 bases from V and 7 from J; bases not matched to a gene: 9.

This chain joins TRBV5-1 and TRBJ2-1; D remains unclear. The CDR3 spans 11 residues. The germline V gene has CDR1 SGHRS and CDR2 YFSETQ. Trimming took off 6 bases at V and 4 bases at J, with 5 bases between the two ends. The CDR3 DNA reads TGCGCCAGCACCTCTTACAATGAGCAGTTCTTC. Protein product: CASTSYNEQFF.

The V gene is TRBV5-1, the J gene TRBJ1-1; 8 bases map to TRBD1. The junction had 9 bases not matched to a gene; V was cut back by 0 bases and J by 5 bases. This CDR3 spans 16 amino acids. CDR1 and CDR2 from the germline V gene are SGHRS and YFSETQ. In nucleotides, the CDR3 is TGCGCCAGCAGCTTGGATGGCAGGGGGCGGGGTACTGAAGCTTTCTTT. It is translated as CASSLDGRGRGTEAFF.